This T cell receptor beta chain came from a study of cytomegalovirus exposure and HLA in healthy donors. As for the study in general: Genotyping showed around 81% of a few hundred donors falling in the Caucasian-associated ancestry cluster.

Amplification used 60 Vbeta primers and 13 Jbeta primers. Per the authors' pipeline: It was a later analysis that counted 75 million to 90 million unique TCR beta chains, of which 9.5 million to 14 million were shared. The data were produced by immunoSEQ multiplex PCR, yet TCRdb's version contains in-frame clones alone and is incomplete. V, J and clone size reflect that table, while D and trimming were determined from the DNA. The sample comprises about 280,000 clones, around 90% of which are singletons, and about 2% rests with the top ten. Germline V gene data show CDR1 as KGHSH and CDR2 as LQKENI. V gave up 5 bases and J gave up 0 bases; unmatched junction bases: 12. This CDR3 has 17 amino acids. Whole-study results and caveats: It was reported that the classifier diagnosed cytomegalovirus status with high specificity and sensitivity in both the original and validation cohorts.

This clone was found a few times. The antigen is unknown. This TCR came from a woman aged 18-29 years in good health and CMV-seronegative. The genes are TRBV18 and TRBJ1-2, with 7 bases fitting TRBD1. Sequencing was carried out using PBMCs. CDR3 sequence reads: CASSSTTGASTNYGYTF. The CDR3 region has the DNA TGTGCCAGCTCATCAACCACAGGGGCTTCCACTAACTATGGCTACACCTTC.